This T cell receptor (beta chain) was captured by sequencing in a study of glioma-infiltrating T cells (dated by TCRdb to 2016 to 2017). At the level of the whole study: The study sequenced TCR alpha- and beta-chain repertoires from glioma tissue, from non-neoplastic brain tissue and from matched peripheral blood mononuclear cells. Each tissue-infiltrating repertoire was compared with the same patient's peripheral blood repertoire to measure divergence between tissue and blood T-cell populations. The paired cohort comprised three low-grade glioma patients, several primary glioblastoma patients and three non-glioma patients contributing non-neoplastic brain tissue.

Relative to germline, V is missing 4 bases and J is missing 2 bases, with 5 bases of the junction outside any gene match. Via the germline V gene (reference sequence), CDR1 is LNHDA and CDR2 SQIVND. Its CDR3 holds 14 amino acids, cysteine through phenylalanine. CDR3 DNA is the only sequence kept; it has 42 bases, read in frame from the first base. Broader findings and caveats from the paper: Tissue and blood shared very few CDR3 sequences, a result attributed to high CDR3 diversity and limited sampling. VJ-independent divergence between tissue and blood was lower than expected in non-neoplastic patients but higher than expected in all gliomas, particularly low-grade gliomas. Small numbers underpinned the group comparisons: about eight glioblastoma patients, three low-grade glioma patients and three non-neoplastic patients.

The iRepertoire nested amplicon-rescue multiplex PCR (arm-PCR) platform was used to amplify TCR alpha and beta CDR3 regions from RNA. The input for one-step reverse transcription and amplification was roughly 90-450 ng of tissue mRNA or PBMC total RNA. Following bead purification, Illumina adapters were added by a secondary multiplex PCR, and the libraries were gel-purified between 200 and 400 bp. Internal 6-nucleotide barcodes were carried by the libraries and were used for demultiplexing. Sequencing of libraries was performed on an Illumina MiSeq with 2x220 or 2x250 nucleotide paired-end reads. Turning to the authors' computational methods: Paired reads were merged using FLASH 1.2.11 and aligned with BWA-MEM to the GRCh37 human genome, and TRA and TRB reads were then extracted. An IMGT-derived reference of cassette sequences and CDR3 motifs, with pseudogenes included, was used for V and J assignment. Reads were translated in three frames, and productive CDR3s were defined as those with a C...FGXG motif and no stop codons. Unique combinations of V-J cassette pair and CDR3 amino acid sequence were defined as clonotypes. Hamming distance filtering was applied to reads, with thresholds set by the sequence error rate of each sample in mapped regions. The public reads were run again by TCRdb, first through fastp at Q25 and then through MiXCR, and only productive beta chains were kept. Every distinct CDR3 protein forms one entry, paired with its most common genes and DNA. None of the V and J calls come from the authors' own analysis; TCRdb made them. The sample table records about 89,000 distinct CDR3 sequences; under 30% of these occur just once. The ten top clones hold approximately 7% of the sample.

This clonotype turned up a few times. Its antigen is not yet known. Nothing much larger sits one base from this clone, and base qualities are not available. Material: glioma tissue, nonneoplastic brain tissue, or PBMCs (not recorded which). The chain was built from TRBV19 and TRBJ2-7; 7 bases in between match TRBD1. This clonotype originated in a human donor with low-grade glioma or glioblastoma, undergoing nonglioma brain surgery, or in good health (not recorded which). The base sequence is TGTGCCAGTAGTACCCGACAGGGAGCCTACGAGCAGTACTTC. Its protein reads: CASSTRQGAYEQYF.